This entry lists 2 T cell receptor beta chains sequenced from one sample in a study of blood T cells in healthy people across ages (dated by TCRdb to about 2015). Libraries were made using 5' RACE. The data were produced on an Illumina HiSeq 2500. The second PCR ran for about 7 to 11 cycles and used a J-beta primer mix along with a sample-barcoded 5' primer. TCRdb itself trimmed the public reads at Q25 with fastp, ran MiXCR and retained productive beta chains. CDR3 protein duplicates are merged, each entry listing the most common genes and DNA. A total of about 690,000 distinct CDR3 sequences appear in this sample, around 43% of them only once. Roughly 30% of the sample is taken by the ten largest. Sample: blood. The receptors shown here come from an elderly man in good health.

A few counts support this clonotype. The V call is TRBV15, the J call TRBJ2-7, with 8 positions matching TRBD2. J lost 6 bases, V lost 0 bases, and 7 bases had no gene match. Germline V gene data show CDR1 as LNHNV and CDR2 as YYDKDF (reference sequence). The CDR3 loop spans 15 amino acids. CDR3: CATSREELAVLEQYF. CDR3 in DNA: TGTGCCACCAGCAGAGAGGAACTAGCGGTCCTCGAGCAGTACTTC.

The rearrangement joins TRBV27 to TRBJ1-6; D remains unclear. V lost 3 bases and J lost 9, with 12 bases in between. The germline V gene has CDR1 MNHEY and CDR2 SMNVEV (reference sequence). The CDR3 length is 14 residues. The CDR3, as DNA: TGTGCCAGCAGTTTTTTGAGCGATTCTTCACCCCTCCACTTT. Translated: CASSFLSDSSPLHF.